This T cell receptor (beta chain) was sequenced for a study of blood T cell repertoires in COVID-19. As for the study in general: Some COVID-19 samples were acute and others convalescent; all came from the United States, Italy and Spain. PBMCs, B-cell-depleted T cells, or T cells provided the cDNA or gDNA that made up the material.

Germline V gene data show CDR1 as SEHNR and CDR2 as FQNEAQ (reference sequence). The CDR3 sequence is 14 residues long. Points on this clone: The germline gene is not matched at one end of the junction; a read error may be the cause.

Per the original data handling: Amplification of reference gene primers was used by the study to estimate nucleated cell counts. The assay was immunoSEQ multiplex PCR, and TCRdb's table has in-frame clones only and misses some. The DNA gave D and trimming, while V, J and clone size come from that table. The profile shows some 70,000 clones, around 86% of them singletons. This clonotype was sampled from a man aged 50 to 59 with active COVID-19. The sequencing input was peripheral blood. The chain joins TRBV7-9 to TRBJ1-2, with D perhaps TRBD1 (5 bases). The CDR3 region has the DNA TGTACCAGCCTGGAGCACTTTCGACAGTATGGCTACACCTTC. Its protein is CTSLEHFRQYGYTF.